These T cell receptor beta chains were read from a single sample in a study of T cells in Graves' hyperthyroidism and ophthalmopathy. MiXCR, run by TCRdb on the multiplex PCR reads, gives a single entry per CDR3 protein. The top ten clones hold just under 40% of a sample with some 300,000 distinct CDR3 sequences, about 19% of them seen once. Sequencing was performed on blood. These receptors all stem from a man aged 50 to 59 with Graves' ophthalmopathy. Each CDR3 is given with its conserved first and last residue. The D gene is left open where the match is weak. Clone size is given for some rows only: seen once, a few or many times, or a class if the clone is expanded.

CDR3: CASSTRPNYGYTF
DNA: TGTGCCAGTAGTACGAGACCAAACTATGGCTACACCTTC
J: TRBJ1-2
V: TRBV19
size: -
D: -

CDR3: CASSSAGGRNYGYTF
DNA: TGTGCCAGCAGTTCCGCAGGGGGCAGAAACTATGGCTACACCTTC
J: TRBJ1-2
V: TRBV2
size: many
D: TRBD1

CDR3: CASSQVTASSYNEQFF
DNA: TGCGCCAGCAGCCAAGTTACGGCCAGCTCCTACAATGAGCAGTTCTTC
J: TRBJ2-1
V: TRBV4-1
size: -
D: -

CDR3: CASSQVYKTYEQYF
DNA: TGCGCCAGCAGCCAAGTATATAAGACCTACGAGCAGTACTTC
J: TRBJ2-7
V: TRBV4-1
size: -
D: -

CDR3: CATSRRGIGEKLFF
DNA: TGTGCCACCAGCAGAAGGGGAATCGGGGAAAAACTGTTTTTT
J: TRBJ1-4
V: TRBV15
size: -
D: -

CDR3: CASSEGSAYNEQFF
DNA: TGTGCCAGCAGTGAGGGCAGTGCGTACAATGAGCAGTTCTTC
J: TRBJ2-1
V: TRBV2
size: many
D: -

CDR3: CASSQFRVSSYEQYF
DNA: TGTGCCAGCAGCCAGTTCCGTGTTAGCTCCTACGAGCAGTACTTC
J: TRBJ2-7
V: TRBV14
size: many
D: -

CDR3: CASKLGTSGNNEQFF
DNA: TGTGCCAGCAAACTCGGTACTAGCGGGAACAATGAGCAGTTCTTC
J: TRBJ2-1
V: TRBV12-3/TRBV12-4
size: -
D: TRBD2

CDR3: CASSLEARTAYNYDYTF
DNA: TGTGCCAGCAGTTTGGAAGCACGGACAGCATACAACTATGACTACACCTTC
J: TRBJ1-2
V: TRBV28
size: -
D: -

CDR3: CASSLSLRSYGDEQYF
DNA: TGTGCCAGCAGCCTTAGCCTGAGGTCCTACGGCGACGAGCAGTACTTC
J: TRBJ2-7
V: TRBV3-1
size: many
D: -

CDR3: CASTDGASGRQFF
DNA: TGTGCCAGTACCGACGGGGCTAGCGGGCGACAGTTCTTC
J: TRBJ2-1
V: TRBV28
size: -
D: TRBD2

CDR3: CASSEAWRGEQFF
DNA: TGTGCCAGCAGTGAGGCCTGGCGGGGTGAGCAGTTCTTC
J: TRBJ2-1
V: TRBV2
size: few
D: -

CDR3: CASSYWVGQGIEKLFF
DNA: TGTGCCAGCAGTTATTGGGTGGGACAGGGTATTGAAAAACTGTTTTTT
J: TRBJ1-4
V: TRBV6-5
size: -
D: TRBD1

CDR3: CASSHTGQGSYGYTF
DNA: TGCGCCAGCAGCCATACCGGACAGGGTAGCTATGGCTACACCTTC
J: TRBJ1-2
V: TRBV4-1
size: -
D: TRBD1

CDR3: CASSRRLQQNTEAFF
DNA: TGTGCCAGCAGTCGCAGACTTCAGCAGAACACTGAAGCTTTCTTT
J: TRBJ1-1
V: TRBV6-1
size: -
D: -

CDR3: CATRGPSSYNEQFF
DNA: TGTGCCACCCGCGGCCCGAGCTCCTACAATGAGCAGTTCTTC
J: TRBJ2-1
V: TRBV13
size: few
D: -

CDR3: CASSPWGKASHSYEQYF
DNA: TGTGCCAGCAGCCCGTGGGGAAAGGCCAGCCACTCCTACGAGCAGTACTTC
J: TRBJ2-7
V: TRBV12-3/TRBV12-4
size: many
D: -

CDR3: CASSPGTDTDTQYF
DNA: TGTGCCAGCAGCCCCGGGACAGACACAGATACGCAGTATTTT
J: TRBJ2-3
V: TRBV4-2
size: few
D: TRBD1

CDR3: CSARDIQGASRRGYTF
DNA: TGCAGTGCTAGAGATATCCAGGGGGCCTCCCGAAGAGGCTACACCTTC
J: TRBJ1-2
V: TRBV20-1
size: few
D: TRBD1

CDR3: CSAIRGAGDSNQPQHF
DNA: TGCAGTGCGATCCGCGGGGCAGGCGATAGCAATCAGCCCCAGCATTTT
J: TRBJ1-5
V: TRBV20-1
size: once
D: -

CDR3: CASSQRQGQNSPLHF
DNA: TGTGCCAGCAGCCAGCGACAGGGGCAAAATTCACCCCTCCACTTT
J: TRBJ1-6
V: TRBV14
size: few
D: TRBD1

CDR3: CASSRHPSGSLYEQYF
DNA: TGTGCCAGCAGCCGACACCCTAGCGGGAGTTTGTACGAGCAGTACTTC
J: TRBJ2-7
V: TRBV3-1
size: many
D: TRBD2

CDR3: CASSGGGSLGYNEQFF
DNA: TGTGCCAGCAGCGGCGGGGGTTCCCTAGGCTACAATGAGCAGTTCTTC
J: TRBJ2-1
V: TRBV28
size: many
D: TRBD2

CDR3: CAWSVSELRNEQFF
DNA: TGTGCCTGGAGTGTATCGGAACTTCGGAATGAGCAGTTCTTC
J: TRBJ2-1
V: TRBV30
size: -
D: -

CDR3: CASSPVLGTEAFF
DNA: TGTGCCAGCAGCCCTGTTTTGGGGACTGAAGCTTTCTTT
J: TRBJ1-1
V: TRBV3-1
size: few
D: -

CDR3: CASSYSDRIYEQYF
DNA: TGCGCCAGCAGCTACTCGGACAGAATCTACGAGCAGTACTTC
J: TRBJ2-7
V: TRBV5-1
size: -
D: -

CDR3: CASSMVRGKTYEQYF
DNA: TGTGCCAGTAGTATGGTCCGCGGGAAGACCTACGAGCAGTACTTC
J: TRBJ2-7
V: TRBV19
size: few
D: -

CDR3: CASSMREGQGNEQFF
DNA: TGTGCCAGTAGTATGCGGGAGGGCCAGGGGAATGAGCAGTTCTTC
J: TRBJ2-1
V: TRBV19
size: few
D: TRBD2

CDR3: CASSLAVGRSYEQYF
DNA: TGTGCCAGCAGTTTGGCCGTGGGACGTTCCTACGAGCAGTACTTC
J: TRBJ2-7
V: TRBV12-3/TRBV12-4
size: many
D: -

CDR3: CAAANRQGANIQYF
DNA: TGTGCCGCAGCTAACCGACAGGGGGCGAACATTCAGTACTTC
J: TRBJ2-4
V: TRBV27
size: -
D: TRBD1

CDR3: CASSQAQNSPLHF
DNA: TGCGCCAGCAGCCAAGCTCAAAATTCACCCCTCCACTTT
J: TRBJ1-6
V: TRBV4-1
size: few
D: -

CDR3: CASSPEQFNTEAFF
DNA: TGTGCCAGCTCCCCGGAGCAGTTTAACACTGAAGCTTTCTTT
J: TRBJ1-1
V: TRBV18
size: many
D: -

CDR3: CSAASGTGSQPQHF
DNA: TGCAGTGCTGCTTCCGGGACAGGGAGCCAGCCCCAGCATTTT
J: TRBJ1-5
V: TRBV20-1
size: -
D: TRBD1

CDR3: CASSPRLAEPQETQYF
DNA: TGTGCCAGCAGCCCAAGACTAGCGGAGCCCCAAGAGACCCAGTACTTC
J: TRBJ2-5
V: TRBV7-9
size: many
D: TRBD2

CDR3: CASSLRSAGLSNYGYTF
DNA: TGTGCCAGCAGTTTAAGGTCGGCAGGACTTTCTAACTATGGCTACACCTTC
J: TRBJ1-2
V: TRBV28
size: -
D: -